This section outlines one T cell receptor (beta chain) sequence together with its context. This clonotype was seen a few times. What antigen it recognizes has not been identified. Base qualities were left out, and no much larger clone turns up one base away. The data stem from a study of vaccination and CD4 T cells after COVID-19 (dated by TCRdb to the early 2020s). General notes on the study: Convalescent patients had a positive SARS-CoV-2 result on nasal swab PCR, and of these patients, some 10 had mild disease and one had severe disease. Overlapping spike peptide pools from SARS-CoV-2 and from the common cold coronaviruses HCoV-NL63, HCoV-OC43 and HCoV-229E were used as culture stimuli. Post-vaccine blood samples were obtained a median of around 67 days after the second vaccine dose, with a range of roughly 12 to 250 days. As controls, cultures received a CEFX viral epitope pool (the positive control), an HIV-1 Nef peptide pool (the negative control), or no peptide at all. Each participant got two doses of either the Pfizer-BioNTech BNT162b2 vaccine (n=8) or the Moderna mRNA-1273 vaccine (n=2). Post-COVID blood samples were collected from convalescent patients a median of about 92 days after diagnosis, with a range of about 35 to 161 days. Six males and four females were included in the convalescent cohort, with two Hispanic individuals, seven Caucasians, two Asians and one multiracial person represented. In 10 COVID-19 convalescent patients and a handful of infection-naive healthy vaccine recipients, the spike-specific CD4+ TCR repertoire before mRNA vaccination was compared with the repertoire after mRNA vaccination.

The research as a whole found: Although the median number of SARS-CoV-2-reactive clonotypes went up from around 20 after infection to some 38 after vaccination, the increase was not significant. Relatively few convalescent patients were included in the study, and early timepoints after natural infection were not analyzed. Nearly all vaccine-specific clones in convalescent patients (304 of 307) were mono-reactive for SARS-CoV-2 spike rather than cross-reactive with common cold coronaviruses. Among convalescent patients, a median about 90% of the SARS-CoV-2-reactive clones seen after vaccination appeared only after vaccination, which suggests priming specific to the vaccine.

What the treatment or condition label conveys for this sample: approximately nine-day PBMC culture with coronavirus spike peptide pools or control peptides (ViraFEST assay). The ViraFEST assay, used in the study, expanded antigen-specific T cells with peptide pools and then identified the expanded clonotypes through TCR sequencing. Positive SARS-CoV-2 PCR tests in the convalescent patients dated from March to December 2020, before Alpha, Beta and Delta variants emerged in the United States. Fewer than 2.5 million PBMCs per well were cultured in IMDM with approximately 5.2% human AB serum and about 9.2 IU/ml IL-2, plus 10 ug/ml peptide pools. Half of the culture medium was replaced with fresh IL-2-containing medium on days 3 and 7. CD4+ T cells were isolated after roughly nine days of culture through negative selection using the EasySep CD4+ T cell isolation kit. Ficoll-Paque Plus gradient centrifugation was used to isolate PBMCs from whole blood, and the isolated PBMCs were then either used fresh or cryopreserved at -140C. Triplicate wells were generally used for each culture condition.

Library prep was done by PCR. At the Johns Hopkins FTIC core, DNA from the cultured CD4+ T cells underwent TCR sequencing with the Oncomine TCR Beta short-read assay. The QIAamp micro DNA kit was used to extract genomic DNA from the cultured CD4+ T cells. The Oncomine TCR Beta libraries from cultured CD4+ T cells were pooled using unique dual indexes and then sequenced on an Illumina iSeq 100. In the authors' own workflow: Non-productive sequences were filtered out, and CDR3s that did not start with C, did not end with F or W, or were shorter than 7 amino acids were discarded. The MANAFEST web application identified antigen-specific clonotypes by comparing peptide-stimulated wells against reference wells and other culture wells. Positive clones required FDR below 0.05, an odds ratio above 5, and productive frequency above 0.1% in at least two of three replicate wells. Cross-reactive clonotypes were defined as significantly expanded in both SARS-CoV-2 spike wells and at least one common cold coronavirus spike condition. Using R version 3.6.1, CDR3 homology was evaluated through Levenshtein distances (stringdist) along with unrooted phylogenetic trees (ape). TCRdb redid the processing of the public reads, applying fastp at Q25 and MiXCR, and retained in-frame beta chains. Each entry merges the rows of one CDR3 protein and shows their most common DNA and genes. It is TCRdb's table, rather than the study itself, that gives the V and J calls and clone size. The sample table records some 15,000 distinct CDR3 sequences; 58% of these occur just once. The top ten clonotypes cover roughly 12% of the sample.

The material sequenced was CD4+ T cells from blood, cultured in vitro. The sequence came from a human donor who had recovered from COVID-19.

The DNA sequence reads TGTGCCAGCAGCTCTACAACGAACACCGGGGAGCTGTTTTTT. Its translation is CASSSTTNTGELFF. The chain links TRBV7-6 with TRBJ2-2, with the D gene too uncertain to name. CDR1 is given as SGHVS and CDR2 as FNYEAQ, both from the germline V gene. V is pared back by 4 bases and J by 0 bases, with 6 bases lying between the germline termini. From its cysteine to its phenylalanine, the CDR3 spans 14 amino acids. Only the CDR3 DNA stays, 42 bases, in frame from base 1.